These 7 T cell receptor beta chains share one sample of origin, sequenced in a study of regulatory T cells in long-lasting Graves disease. Through Arm-PCR of CDR3 regions and iRepertoire HTBI primers, TCR beta libraries were built. TCRdb re-derived calls from the multiplex PCR reads in MiXCR, one entry per CDR3 protein. The sample shows 410,000 or so distinct CDR3 sequences, around 14% of them seen only once. Specified time point: newly diagnosed GD, antithyroid drugs for less than 3 months. PBMC RNA served as the TCR library source. The data also belong to a second study, concerning T cells in Graves' hyperthyroidism and ophthalmopathy.

Sequenced here: peripheral blood mononuclear cells (PBMCs), sampled at new diagnosis, from a patient treated with antithyroid drugs. These receptors were collected from a woman in her thirties with Graves disease.

This clonotype has a count of ten or more. The V gene is TRBV27, the J gene TRBJ2-1; D is possibly TRBD1 (6 bases). The germline CDR1 and CDR2 sequences are MNHEY and SMNVEV (reference sequence). The CDR3 loop spans 14 amino acids. V gave up 3 bases and J gave up 2 bases, with 8 bases separating them. This chain's CDR3 is CASSFGDTYNEQFF. The DNA of the CDR3 is TGTGCCAGCAGTTTTGGGGACACCTACAATGAGCAGTTCTTC.

This clonotype was detected only a few times. V gene TRBV19 combines with J gene TRBJ1-6; D is unclear. The germline V gene encodes CDR1 LNHDA and CDR2 SQIVND (reference sequence). CDR3 length equals 12 residues. V was trimmed by 7 bases and J by 9 bases, leaving 10 bases between them. The DNA for the CDR3 is TGTGCCAGTAACTCACTAACTTCACCCCTCCACTTT. The encoded protein is CASNSLTSPLHF. The whole variable domain, remainder taken from reference TRBV19 and TRBJ1-6, is DGGITQSPKYLFRKEGQNVTLSCEQNLNHDAMYWYRQDPGQGLRLIYYSQIVNDFQKGDIAEGYSVSREKKESFPLTVTSAQKNPTAFYLCASNSLTSPLHFGNGTRLTVT.

V is TRBV28 and J is TRBJ2-7; tentative D call: TRBD1 (6 bases). V lost 2 bases to trimming and J lost 4 bases, with 12 bases between them. Germline CDR1 MDHEN, CDR2 SYDVKM. CDR3 length: 14 amino acids. DNA of the CDR3: TGTGCCAGCAGTTTAAGGACAGAGAAATACGAGCAGTACTTC. This sequence encodes CASSLRTEKYEQYF.

The rearrangement uses TRBV20-1 and TRBJ2-1; 7 nucleotides agree with TRBD2. CDR3 length equals 13 residues. Germline V lookup: CDR1 DFQATT, CDR2 SNEGSKA (reference sequence). V lost 6 bases, J lost 2 bases, and 4 bases stayed unmatched. In DNA form, the CDR3 reads TGCAGTGCCCCCGGACTAGCCTACAATGAGCAGTTCTTC. Translating it yields CSAPGLAYNEQFF.

This clonotype has at least ten counts. CDR3 sequence reads: CASSRNPSTDTQYF. Written as DNA, the CDR3 is TGCGCCAGCAGTCGAAACCCGAGCACAGATACGCAGTATTTT. The chain joins TRBV5-1 to TRBJ2-3; D is uncertain. This CDR3 spans 14 amino acids. The germline V gene has CDR1 SGHRS and CDR2 YFSETQ. The V gene lost 5 bases and the J gene lost 0 bases, with 10 bases spanning the gap.

This clonotype was counted only a few times. One end of the junction does not line up with germline, which may come from a read error. This sequence joins TRBV5-5 and TRBJ2-3, with TRBD2 matching 14 bases. Germline-derived CDR1 and CDR2 are SGHKS and YYEKEE (reference sequence). This CDR3 region has 20 residues. The CDR3 DNA follows: TGCGCCAGCAGATCCACAGGGCGACCGGGACTAGCGGGAGGCACAGATACGCAGTATTTT. Translation gives CASRSTGRPGLAGGTDTQYF.

The chain recombines TRBV12-3 or TRBV12-4 with TRBJ2-5; tentatively, D is TRBD2 (8 bases). The CDR3 length is 17 residues. V shed 1 base and J shed 3 bases, with 18 bases lying between them. The CDR3 nucleotides read TGTGCCAGCAGTTTAGAGGGGGCATTGACTAGCGAAGAGACCCAGTACTTC. It translates to CASSLEGALTSEETQYF.